The rows below give T cell receptor beta chains drawn from one sample of a study of T cell repertoires in cytomegalovirus infection. TCRdb reprocessed the reads via MiXCR and lists one record per CDR3 protein. In the table there are roughly 860,000 distinct CDR3 sequences, about 31% of which are singletons. No antigens are known for them. Sample: cultured CD8+ T cells from PBMCs, taken from culture after CMV antigen stimulation. The receptors come from a human donor in good health (CMV status not recorded). Some clones in this sample may be carry-over from other donors' samples. Each CDR3 is given with its conserved first and last residue. A D gene is named only where the DNA matches it firmly.

TRBV4-1	-	TRBJ1-4	CASSQGGEEKLFF
TRBV6-5	-	TRBJ1-1	CASSYSMPAGAQGAFF
TRBV15	TRBD2	TRBJ2-3	CATSRASGGRLVTDTQYF
TRBV5-1	-	TRBJ2-1	CASSPLAAGAYNEQFF
TRBV6-5	-	TRBJ1-2	CASSYDLYGYTF
TRBV7-8	-	TRBJ1-1	CASSPGRAEAFF
TRBV29-1	-	TRBJ1-3	CSVRGGSGNTIYF
TRBV7-6	TRBD1	TRBJ1-1	CASIPGGGGRNTEAFF
TRBV7-6	-	TRBJ2-5	CASGGIGETQYF
TRBV27	-	TRBJ2-7	CASSVDSSYEQYF
TRBV28	-	TRBJ2-7	CASSPGSEQYF
TRBV5-1	TRBD1	TRBJ1-1	CASSLGPGTEMNTEAFF
TRBV7-6	-	TRBJ1-2	CASIGTQPGYTF
TRBV12-3/TRBV12-4	TRBD1	TRBJ1-2	CASSSTGARGYTF
TRBV5-1	-	TRBJ1-1	CASSLNPPTEAFF
TRBV19	-	TRBJ1-5	CASSPTQGGGNQPQHF
TRBV12-3/TRBV12-4	-	TRBJ2-4	CASSQKEYGPKNIQYF
TRBV6-5	-	TRBJ2-7	CASSYGLGYEQYF
TRBV5-1	TRBD1	TRBJ2-2	CASSPGTENTGELFF
TRBV12-3/TRBV12-4	TRBD1	TRBJ2-3	CASSLNNRGPDTQYF
TRBV7-3	TRBD1	TRBJ1-2	CASSQIRQGRGYGYTF
TRBV12-3/TRBV12-4	TRBD2	TRBJ2-1	CASSLRGGGHEQFF
TRBV14	-	TRBJ1-2	CASSQGSGKGGYTF
TRBV19	-	TRBJ2-1	CASSITGYNEQFF
TRBV28	-	TRBJ1-1	CASSSRDKLNTEAFF
TRBV2	TRBD2	TRBJ2-1	CASSVTSGGSEQFF
TRBV12-3/TRBV12-4	TRBD1	TRBJ1-2	CASSRKTGGLYGYTF
TRBV7-2	TRBD2	TRBJ2-3	CASSLAGGGDTQYF
TRBV7-8	-	TRBJ1-5	CASSLEGGNQPQHF
TRBV12-3/TRBV12-4	-	TRBJ2-3	CASSLPSGASTDTQYF
TRBV19	-	TRBJ1-1	CASSPGQWEAFF
TRBV6-5	-	TRBJ2-1	CASSYQGWGNEQFF
TRBV7-6	-	TRBJ1-1	CASSYTGTDEAFF
TRBV20-1	TRBD1	TRBJ1-1	CSALKWGGTGVNTEAFF
TRBV12-3/TRBV12-4	-	TRBJ2-2	CASERGGSGELFF
TRBV7-6	TRBD1	TRBJ2-5	CASSWRPTGPEGTQYF
TRBV7-9	-	TRBJ2-7	CASSLVGGYEQYF
TRBV7-3	-	TRBJ1-3	CVSSPGDTIYF
TRBV12-3/TRBV12-4	TRBD1	TRBJ1-2	CASTLSGGGQTNYGYTF
TRBV6-1	TRBD1	TRBJ1-4	CASSLTGFYEKLFF
TRBV9	-	TRBJ2-7	CASSVGRSSYEQYF
TRBV7-6	TRBD1	TRBJ1-5	CASSLSGGQGFYQPQHF
TRBV27	-	TRBJ2-5	CVSSLSRGSQETQYF
TRBV7-9	-	TRBJ2-7	CASSGRGSSYEQYF
TRBV15	-	TRBJ2-5	CATSREKRSQETQYF